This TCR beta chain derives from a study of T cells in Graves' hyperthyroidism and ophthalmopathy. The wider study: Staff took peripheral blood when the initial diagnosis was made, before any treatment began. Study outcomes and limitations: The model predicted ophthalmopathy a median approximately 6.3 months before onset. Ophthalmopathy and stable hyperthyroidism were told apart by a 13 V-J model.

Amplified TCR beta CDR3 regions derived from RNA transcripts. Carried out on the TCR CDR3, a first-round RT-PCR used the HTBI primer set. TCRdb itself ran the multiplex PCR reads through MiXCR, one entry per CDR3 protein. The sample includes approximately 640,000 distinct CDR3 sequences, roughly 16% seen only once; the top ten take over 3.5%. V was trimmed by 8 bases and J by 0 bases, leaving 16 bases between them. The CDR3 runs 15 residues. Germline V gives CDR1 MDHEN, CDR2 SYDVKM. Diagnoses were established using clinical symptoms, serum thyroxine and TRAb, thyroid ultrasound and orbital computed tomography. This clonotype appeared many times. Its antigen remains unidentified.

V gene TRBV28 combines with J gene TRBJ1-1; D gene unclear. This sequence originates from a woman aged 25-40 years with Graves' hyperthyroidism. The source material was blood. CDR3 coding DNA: TGTGCCAGCGATGGTACGGACGTCGTGAACACTGAAGCTTTCTTT. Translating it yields CASDGTDVVNTEAFF. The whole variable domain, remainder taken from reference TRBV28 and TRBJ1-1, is DVKVTQSSRYLVKRTGEKVFLECVQDMDHENMFWYRQDPGLGLRLIYFSYDVKMKEKGDIPEGYSVSREKKERFSLILESASTNQTSMYLCASDGTDVVNTEAFFGQGTRLTVV.